Listed here is a single T cell receptor beta chain. No antigen is known for it. This sample was taken from a study of graft-versus-host responses after intestinal transplantation. The wider study: Recipients were given multivisceral, liver-intestinal, or isolated intestinal transplants. Uniformly, recipients were administered anti-thymocyte globulin induction with subsequent tacrolimus and steroids for around three years. General study findings and limits: GvH clones were identified in recipient marrow, with some first appearing in ileum or blood. Individuals carrying graft-donor T cell macrochimerism showed high graft-versus-host to host-versus-graft clonal ratios in allografts.

The repertoire was sequenced with immunoSEQ multiplex PCR; TCRdb's copy has only in-frame clones and lacks some. The sample consists of around 97,000 clones, roughly 93% of them appearing once. The V and J ends lost 2 bases and 6 bases respectively, with 17 bases between them. The germline CDR1 and CDR2 sequences are SEHNR and FQNEAQ (reference sequence). CDR3 length equals 15 residues. The chain links TRBV7-9 to TRBJ2-7; tentatively, D is TRBD1 (6 bases). The sample was unstimulated CD8+ T cells sorted from spleen or lymph node cells, taken before intestinal transplant. The clonotype was recovered from a human donor who received an intestinal transplant. The CDR3 loop reads CASSLPEQGILEQYF. The DNA of the CDR3 is TGTGCCAGCAGCTTACCGGAACAGGGTATCCTCGAGCAGTACTTC.